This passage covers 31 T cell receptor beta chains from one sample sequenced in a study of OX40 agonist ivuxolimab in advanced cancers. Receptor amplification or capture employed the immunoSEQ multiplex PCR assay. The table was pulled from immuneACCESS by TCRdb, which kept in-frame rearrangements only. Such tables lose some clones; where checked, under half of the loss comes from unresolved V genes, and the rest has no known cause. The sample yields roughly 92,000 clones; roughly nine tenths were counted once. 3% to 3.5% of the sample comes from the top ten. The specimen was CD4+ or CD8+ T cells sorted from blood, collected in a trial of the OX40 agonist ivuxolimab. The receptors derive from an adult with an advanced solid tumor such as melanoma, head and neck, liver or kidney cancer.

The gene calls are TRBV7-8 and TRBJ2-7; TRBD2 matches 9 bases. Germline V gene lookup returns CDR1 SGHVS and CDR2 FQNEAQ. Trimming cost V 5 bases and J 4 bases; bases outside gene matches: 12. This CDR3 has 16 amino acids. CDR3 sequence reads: CASSLLTLAGDYEQYF. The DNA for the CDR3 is TGTGCCAGCAGCCTGCTAACCTTAGCGGGAGATTACGAGCAGTACTTC.

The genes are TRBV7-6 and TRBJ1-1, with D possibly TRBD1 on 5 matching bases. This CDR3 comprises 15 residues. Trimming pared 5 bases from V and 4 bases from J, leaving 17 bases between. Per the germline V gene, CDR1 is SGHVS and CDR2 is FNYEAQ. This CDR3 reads CASSGLGPRGTEAFF. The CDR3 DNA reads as TGTGCCAGCAGCGGCCTGGGTCCTAGGGGCACTGAAGCTTTCTTT.

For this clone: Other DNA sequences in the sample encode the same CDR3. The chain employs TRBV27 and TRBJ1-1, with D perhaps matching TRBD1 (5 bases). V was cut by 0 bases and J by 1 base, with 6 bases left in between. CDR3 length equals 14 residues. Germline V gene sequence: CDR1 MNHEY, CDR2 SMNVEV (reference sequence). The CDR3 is CASSLSRGNTEAFF. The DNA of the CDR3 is TGTGCCAGCAGTTTATCAAGGGGGAACACTGAAGCTTTCTTT.

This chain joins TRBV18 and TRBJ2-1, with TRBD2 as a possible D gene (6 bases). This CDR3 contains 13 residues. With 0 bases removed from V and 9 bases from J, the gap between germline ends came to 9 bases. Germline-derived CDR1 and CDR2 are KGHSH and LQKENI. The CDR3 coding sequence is TGTGCCAGCTCACCACCGGCTAGCGTTGAGCAGTTCTTC. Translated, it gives CASSPPASVEQFF.

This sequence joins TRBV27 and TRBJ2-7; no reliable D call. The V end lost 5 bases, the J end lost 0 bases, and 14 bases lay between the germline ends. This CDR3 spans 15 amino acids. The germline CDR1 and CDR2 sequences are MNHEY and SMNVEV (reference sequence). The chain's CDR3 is CASSPLWISSYEQYF. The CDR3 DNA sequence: TGTGCCAGCAGTCCCCTATGGATAAGCTCCTACGAGCAGTACTTC.

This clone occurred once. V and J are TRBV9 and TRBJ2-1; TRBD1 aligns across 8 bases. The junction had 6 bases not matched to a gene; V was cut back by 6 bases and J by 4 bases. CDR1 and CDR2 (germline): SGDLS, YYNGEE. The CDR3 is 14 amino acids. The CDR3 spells CASKRGQDYNEQFF. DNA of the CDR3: TGTGCCAGCAAAAGGGGACAGGATTACAATGAGCAGTTCTTC.

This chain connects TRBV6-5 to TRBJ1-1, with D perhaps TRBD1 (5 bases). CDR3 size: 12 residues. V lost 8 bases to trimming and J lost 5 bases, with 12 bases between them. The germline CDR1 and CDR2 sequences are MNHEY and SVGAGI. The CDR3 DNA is TGTGCCAGCGCCAAGGGGAGGACTGAAGCTTTCTTT. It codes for CASAKGRTEAFF.

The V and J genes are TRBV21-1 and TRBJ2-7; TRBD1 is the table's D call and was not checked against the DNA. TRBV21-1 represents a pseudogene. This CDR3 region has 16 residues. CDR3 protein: CASSKMGDRDSYEQYF. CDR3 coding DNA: TGTGCCAGCAGCAAAATGGGGGACAGGGACTCCTACGAGCAGTACTTC.

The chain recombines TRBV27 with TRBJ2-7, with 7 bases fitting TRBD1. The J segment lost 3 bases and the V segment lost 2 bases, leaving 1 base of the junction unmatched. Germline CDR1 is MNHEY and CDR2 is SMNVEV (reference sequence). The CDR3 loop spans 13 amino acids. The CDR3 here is CASSLRGRYEQYF. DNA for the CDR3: TGTGCCAGCAGTTTAAGGGGGCGCTACGAGCAGTACTTC.

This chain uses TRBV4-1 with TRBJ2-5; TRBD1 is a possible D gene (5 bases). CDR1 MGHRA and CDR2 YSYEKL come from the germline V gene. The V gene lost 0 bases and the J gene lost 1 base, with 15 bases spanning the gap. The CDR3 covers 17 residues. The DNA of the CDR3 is TGCGCCAGCAGCCAAGATAAAGGAGCAGGGCCCCAAGAGACCCAGTACTTC. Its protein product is CASSQDKGAGPQETQYF.

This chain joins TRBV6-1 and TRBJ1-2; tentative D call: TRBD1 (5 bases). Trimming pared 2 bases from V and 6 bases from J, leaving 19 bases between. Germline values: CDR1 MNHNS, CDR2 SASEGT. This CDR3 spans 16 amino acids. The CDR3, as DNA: TGTGCCAGCAGTGAATGGGTTGGGGGGGACGGTAATGGCTACACCTTC. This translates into CASSEWVGGDGNGYTF.

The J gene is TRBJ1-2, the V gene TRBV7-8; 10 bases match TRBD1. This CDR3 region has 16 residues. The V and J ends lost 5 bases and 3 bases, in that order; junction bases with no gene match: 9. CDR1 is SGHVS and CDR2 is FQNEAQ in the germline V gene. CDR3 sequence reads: CASSQPRTGGDYGYTF. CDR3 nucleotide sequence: TGTGCCAGCAGCCAACCAAGGACAGGGGGGGACTATGGCTACACCTTC.

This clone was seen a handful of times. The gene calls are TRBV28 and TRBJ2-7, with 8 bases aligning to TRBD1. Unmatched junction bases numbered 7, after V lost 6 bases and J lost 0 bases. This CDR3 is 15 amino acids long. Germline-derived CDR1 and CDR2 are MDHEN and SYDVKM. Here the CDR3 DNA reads TGTGCCAGCAGCCCCCCGGACAGGGTCTCCTACGAGCAGTACTTC. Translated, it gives CASSPPDRVSYEQYF.

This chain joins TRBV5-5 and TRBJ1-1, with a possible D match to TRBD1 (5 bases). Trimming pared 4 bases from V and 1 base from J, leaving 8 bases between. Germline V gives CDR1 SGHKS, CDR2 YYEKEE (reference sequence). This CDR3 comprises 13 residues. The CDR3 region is CASSEDTNTEAFF. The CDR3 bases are TGTGCCAGCAGCGAGGACACGAACACTGAAGCTTTCTTT.

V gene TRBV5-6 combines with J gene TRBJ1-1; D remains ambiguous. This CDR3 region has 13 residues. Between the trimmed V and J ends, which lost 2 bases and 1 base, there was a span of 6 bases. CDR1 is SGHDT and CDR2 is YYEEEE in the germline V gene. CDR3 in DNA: TGTGCCAGCAGCTTCGGGCAGAACACTGAAGCTTTCTTT. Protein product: CASSFGQNTEAFF.

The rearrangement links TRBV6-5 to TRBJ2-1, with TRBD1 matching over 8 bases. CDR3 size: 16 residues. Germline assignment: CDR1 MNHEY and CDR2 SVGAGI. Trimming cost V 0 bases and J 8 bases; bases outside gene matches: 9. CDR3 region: CASSYSTDRGGDEQFF. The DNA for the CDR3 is TGTGCCAGCAGTTACTCTACAGACAGGGGAGGCGATGAGCAGTTCTTC.

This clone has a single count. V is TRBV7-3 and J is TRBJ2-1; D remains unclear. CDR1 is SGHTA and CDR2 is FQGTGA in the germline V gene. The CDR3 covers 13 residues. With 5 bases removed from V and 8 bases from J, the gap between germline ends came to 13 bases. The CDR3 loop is CASSPNLADEQFF. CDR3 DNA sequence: TGTGCCAGCAGCCCCAATTTAGCAGATGAGCAGTTCTTC.

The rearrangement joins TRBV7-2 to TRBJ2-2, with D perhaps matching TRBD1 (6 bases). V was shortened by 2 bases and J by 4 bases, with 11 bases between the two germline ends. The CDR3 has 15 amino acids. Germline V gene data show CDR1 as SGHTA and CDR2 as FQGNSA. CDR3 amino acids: CASSLRKTGTGELFF. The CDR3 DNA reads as TGTGCCAGCAGCTTAAGGAAGACAGGCACCGGGGAGCTGTTTTTT.

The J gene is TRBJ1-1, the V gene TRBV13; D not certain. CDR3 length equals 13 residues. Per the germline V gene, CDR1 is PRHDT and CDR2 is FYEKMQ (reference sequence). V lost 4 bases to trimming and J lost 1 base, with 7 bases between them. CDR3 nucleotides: TGTGCCAGCAGCTCTTACACGAACACTGAAGCTTTCTTT. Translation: CASSSYTNTEAFF. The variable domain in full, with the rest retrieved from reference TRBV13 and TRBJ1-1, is AAGVIQSPRHLIKEKRETATLKCYPIPRHDTVYWYQQGPGQDPQFLISFYEKMQSDKGSIPDRFSAQQFSDYHSELNMSSLELGDSALYFCASSSYTNTEAFFGQGTRLTVV.

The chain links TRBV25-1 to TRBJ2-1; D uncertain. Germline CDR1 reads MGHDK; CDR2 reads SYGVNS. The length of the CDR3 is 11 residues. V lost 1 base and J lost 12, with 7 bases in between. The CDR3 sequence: CASSEFGPQFF. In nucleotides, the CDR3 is TGTGCCAGCAGTGAATTCGGGCCGCAGTTCTTC. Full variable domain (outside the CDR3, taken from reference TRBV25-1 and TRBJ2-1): EADIYQTPRYLVIGTGKKITLECSQTMGHDKMYWYQQDPGMELHLIHYSYGVNSTEKGDLSSESTVSRIRTEHFPLTLESARPSHTSQYLCASSEFGPQFFGPGTRLTVL.

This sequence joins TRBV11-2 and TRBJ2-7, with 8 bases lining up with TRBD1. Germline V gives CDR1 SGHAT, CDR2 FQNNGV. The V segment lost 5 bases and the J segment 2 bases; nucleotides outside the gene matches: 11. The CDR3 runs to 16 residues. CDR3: CASSPWTGTFTYEQYF. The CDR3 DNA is TGTGCCAGCAGCCCTTGGACAGGGACCTTCACCTACGAGCAGTACTTC.

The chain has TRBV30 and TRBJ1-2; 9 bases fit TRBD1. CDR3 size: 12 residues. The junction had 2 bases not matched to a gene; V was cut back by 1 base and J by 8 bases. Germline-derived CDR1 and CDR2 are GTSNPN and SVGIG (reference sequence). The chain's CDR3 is CAWSGQGGGYTF. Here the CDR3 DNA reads TGTGCCTGGAGTGGACAGGGGGGAGGCTACACCTTC.

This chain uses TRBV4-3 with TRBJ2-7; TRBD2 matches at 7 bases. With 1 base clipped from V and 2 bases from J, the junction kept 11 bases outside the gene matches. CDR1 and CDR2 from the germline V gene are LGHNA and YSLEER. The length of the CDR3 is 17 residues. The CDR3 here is CASSQGVVLRGTYEQYF. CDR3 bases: TGCGCCAGCAGCCAAGGGGTGGTCTTGCGGGGGACCTACGAGCAGTACTTC.

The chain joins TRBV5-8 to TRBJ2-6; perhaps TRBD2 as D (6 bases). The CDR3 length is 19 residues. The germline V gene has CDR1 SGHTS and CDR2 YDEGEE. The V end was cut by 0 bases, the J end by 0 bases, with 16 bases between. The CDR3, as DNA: TGTGCCAGCAGCTTGGTGCCGGGACTGACCTCCTCTGGGGCCAACGTCCTGACTTTC. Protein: CASSLVPGLTSSGANVLTF.

The CDR3 coding sequence is TGTGCCAGCAGCTTTGGCGTGGCCGGAAACACCATATATTTT. Amino acid sequence: CASSFGVAGNTIYF. The rearrangement uses TRBV5-6 and TRBJ1-3; D is ambiguous. CDR1 and CDR2 from the germline V gene are SGHDT and YYEEEE. V was clipped by 2 bases and J by 4 bases, with 10 bases between them. CDR3 length equals 14 residues.

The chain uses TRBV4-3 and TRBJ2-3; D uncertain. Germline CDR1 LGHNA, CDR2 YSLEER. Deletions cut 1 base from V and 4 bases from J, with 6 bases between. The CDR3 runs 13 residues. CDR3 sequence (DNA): TGCGCCAGCAGCCAAGGAGGATCAGATACGCAGTATTTT. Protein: CASSQGGSDTQYF.

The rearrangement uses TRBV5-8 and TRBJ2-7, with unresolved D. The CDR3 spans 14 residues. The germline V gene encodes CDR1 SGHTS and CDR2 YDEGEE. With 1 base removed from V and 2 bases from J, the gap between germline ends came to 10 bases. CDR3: CASSLLADTYEQYF. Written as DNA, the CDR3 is TGTGCCAGCAGCTTGTTGGCCGATACCTACGAGCAGTACTTC.

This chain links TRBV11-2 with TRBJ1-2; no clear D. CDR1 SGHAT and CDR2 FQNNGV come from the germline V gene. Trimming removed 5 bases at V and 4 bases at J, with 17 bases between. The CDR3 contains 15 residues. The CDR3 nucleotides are TGTGCCAGCAGCCCGGACCCCCGGGAAGGCTATGGCTACACCTTC. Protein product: CASSPDPREGYGYTF.

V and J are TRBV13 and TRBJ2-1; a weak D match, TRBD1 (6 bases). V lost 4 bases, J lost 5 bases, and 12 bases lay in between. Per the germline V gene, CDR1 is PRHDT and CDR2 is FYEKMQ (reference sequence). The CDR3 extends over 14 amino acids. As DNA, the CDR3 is TGTGCCAGCAGCTCCACAGGGACCCACAATGAGCAGTTCTTC. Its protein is CASSSTGTHNEQFF.

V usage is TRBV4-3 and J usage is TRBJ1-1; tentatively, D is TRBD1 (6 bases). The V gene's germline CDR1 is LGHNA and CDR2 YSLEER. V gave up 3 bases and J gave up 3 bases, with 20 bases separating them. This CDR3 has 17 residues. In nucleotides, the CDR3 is TGCGCCAGCAGCCACGGCACTCACAGGGTCGTGGACACTGAAGCTTTCTTT. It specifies CASSHGTHRVVDTEAFF.

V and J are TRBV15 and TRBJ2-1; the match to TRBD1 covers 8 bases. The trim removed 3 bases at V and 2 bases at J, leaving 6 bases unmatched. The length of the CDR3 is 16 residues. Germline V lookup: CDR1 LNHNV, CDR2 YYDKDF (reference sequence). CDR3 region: CATSRAGTGTYNEQFF. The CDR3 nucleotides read TGTGCCACCAGCAGGGCTGGGACAGGAACCTACAATGAGCAGTTCTTC.